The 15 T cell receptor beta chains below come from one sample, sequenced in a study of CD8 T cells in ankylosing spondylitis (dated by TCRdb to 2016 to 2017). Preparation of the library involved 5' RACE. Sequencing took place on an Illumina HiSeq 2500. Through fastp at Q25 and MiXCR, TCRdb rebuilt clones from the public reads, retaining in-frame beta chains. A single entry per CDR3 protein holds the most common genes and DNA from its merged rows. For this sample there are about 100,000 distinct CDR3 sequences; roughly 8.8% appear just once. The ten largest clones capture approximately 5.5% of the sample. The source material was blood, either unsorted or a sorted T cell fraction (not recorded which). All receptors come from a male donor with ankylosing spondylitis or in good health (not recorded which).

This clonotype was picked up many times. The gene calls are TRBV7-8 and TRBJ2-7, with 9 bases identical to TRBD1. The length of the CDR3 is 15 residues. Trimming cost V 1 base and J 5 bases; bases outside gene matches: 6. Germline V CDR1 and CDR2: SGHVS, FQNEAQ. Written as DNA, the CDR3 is TGTGCCAGCAGCTTAGTGGGGACAGGGAATCACGAGCAGTACTTC. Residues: CASSLVGTGNHEQYF.

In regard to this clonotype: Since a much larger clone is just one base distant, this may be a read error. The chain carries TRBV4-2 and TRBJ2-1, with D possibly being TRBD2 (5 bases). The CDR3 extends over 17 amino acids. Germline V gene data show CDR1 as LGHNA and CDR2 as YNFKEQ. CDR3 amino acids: CVSSQDPPAVLYNEQFF. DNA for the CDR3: TGTGTCAGCAGCCAAGATCCCCCAGCGGTGCTCTACAATGAGCAGTTCTTC.

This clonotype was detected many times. CDR3 bases: TGTGCCAGCAGTCGGACAGGGGGTTCGTACGAGCAGTACTTC. Translated: CASSRTGGSYEQYF. J is TRBJ2-7 and V is TRBV5-6; TRBD1 aligns across 10 bases. CDR3 size: 14 residues. With V trimmed by 5 bases and J by 4 bases, 6 bases remained unmatched. Germline CDR1 is SGHDT and CDR2 is YYEEEE.

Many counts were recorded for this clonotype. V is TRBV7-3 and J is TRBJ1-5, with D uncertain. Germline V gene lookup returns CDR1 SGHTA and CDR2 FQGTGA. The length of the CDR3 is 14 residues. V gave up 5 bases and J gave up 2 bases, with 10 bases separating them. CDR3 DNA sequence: TGTGCCAGCAGCCCTGCAGGTGGCAATCAGCCCCAGCATTTT. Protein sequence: CASSPAGGNQPQHF.

The DNA for the CDR3 is TGTGCCAGCAGTCCGGGGGCACGCACAGATACGCAGTATTTT. Its translation is CASSPGARTDTQYF. The chain has TRBV2 and TRBJ2-3; TRBD1 or TRBD2 may be the D gene (6 bases each). The V gene's germline CDR1 is SNHLY and CDR2 FYNNEI. This CDR3 is built from 14 residues. V dropped 5 bases and J dropped 1 base, with 10 bases sitting between them.

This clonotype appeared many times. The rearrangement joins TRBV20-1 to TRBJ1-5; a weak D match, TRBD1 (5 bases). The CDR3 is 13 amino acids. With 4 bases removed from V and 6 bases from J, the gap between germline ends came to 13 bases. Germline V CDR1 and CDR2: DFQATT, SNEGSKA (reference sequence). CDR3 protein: CSATSGLSQPQHF. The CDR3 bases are TGCAGTGCTACTTCAGGGTTGAGTCAGCCCCAGCATTTT.

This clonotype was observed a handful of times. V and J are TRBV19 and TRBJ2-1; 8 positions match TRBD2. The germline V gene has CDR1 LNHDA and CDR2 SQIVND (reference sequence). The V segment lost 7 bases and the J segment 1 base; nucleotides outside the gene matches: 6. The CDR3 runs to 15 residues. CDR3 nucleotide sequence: TGTGCCAGTACATGGGCGGGGGGATCCTACAATGAGCAGTTCTTC. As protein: CASTWAGGSYNEQFF.

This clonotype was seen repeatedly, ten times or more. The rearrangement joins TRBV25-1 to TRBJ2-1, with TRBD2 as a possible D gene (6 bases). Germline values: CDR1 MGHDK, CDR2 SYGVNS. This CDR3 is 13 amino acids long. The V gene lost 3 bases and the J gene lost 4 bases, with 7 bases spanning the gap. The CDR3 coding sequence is TGTGCCAGCAGTGATCGGGGGTACAATGAGCAGTTCTTC. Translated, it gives CASSDRGYNEQFF.

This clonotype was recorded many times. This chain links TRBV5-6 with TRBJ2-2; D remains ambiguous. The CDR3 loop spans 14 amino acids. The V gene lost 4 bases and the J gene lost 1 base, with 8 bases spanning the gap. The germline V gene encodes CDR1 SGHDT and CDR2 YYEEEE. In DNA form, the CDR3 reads TGTGCCAGCAGCCTTCGACGGAACACCGGGGAGCTGTTTTTT. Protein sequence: CASSLRRNTGELFF.

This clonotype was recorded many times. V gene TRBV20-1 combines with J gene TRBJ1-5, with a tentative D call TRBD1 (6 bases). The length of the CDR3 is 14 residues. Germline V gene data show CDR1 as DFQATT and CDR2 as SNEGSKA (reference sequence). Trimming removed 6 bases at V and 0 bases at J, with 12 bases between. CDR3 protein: CSASDSNSNQPQHF. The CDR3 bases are TGCAGTGCCTCGGACAGTAATAGCAATCAGCCCCAGCATTTT.

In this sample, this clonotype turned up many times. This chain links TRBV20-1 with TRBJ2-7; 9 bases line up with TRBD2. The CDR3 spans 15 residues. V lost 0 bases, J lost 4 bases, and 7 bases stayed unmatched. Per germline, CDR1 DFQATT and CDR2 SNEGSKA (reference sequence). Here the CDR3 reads CSARDSGGGDYEQYF. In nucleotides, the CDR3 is TGCAGTGCTAGAGATAGCGGGGGTGGGGATTACGAGCAGTACTTC.

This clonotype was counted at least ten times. Here the CDR3 DNA reads TGCGCCAGCAGCTCCTTAGTGGGAAGCACAGATACGCAGTATTTT. It encodes CASSSLVGSTDTQYF. V usage is TRBV5-1 and J usage is TRBJ2-3, with D hard to call. V lost 3 bases and J lost 0, with 11 bases in between. The CDR3 runs to 15 residues. CDR1 is SGHRS and CDR2 is YFSETQ in the germline V gene.

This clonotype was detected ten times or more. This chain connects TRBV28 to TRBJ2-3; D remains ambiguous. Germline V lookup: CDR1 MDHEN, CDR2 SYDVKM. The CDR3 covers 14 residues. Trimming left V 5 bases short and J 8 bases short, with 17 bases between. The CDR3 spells CASSPPTVPSTQYF. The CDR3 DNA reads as TGTGCCAGCAGTCCACCGACTGTACCCAGTACGCAGTATTTT.

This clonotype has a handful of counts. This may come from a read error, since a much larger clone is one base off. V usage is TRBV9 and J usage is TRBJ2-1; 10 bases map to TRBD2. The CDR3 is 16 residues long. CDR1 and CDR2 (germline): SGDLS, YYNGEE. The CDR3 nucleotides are TGTGCCAGCAGCGTCTTTAGCGGGGGGTCCAATAATGAGCAGCTCTTC. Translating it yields CASSVFSGGSNNEQLF. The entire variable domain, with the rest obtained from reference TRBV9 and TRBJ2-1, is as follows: DSGVTQTPKHLITATGQRVTLRCSPRSGDLSVYWYQQSLDQGLQFLIQYYNGEERAKGNILERFSAQQFPDLHSELNLSSLELGDSALYFCASSVFSGGSNNEQLFGPGTRLTVL.

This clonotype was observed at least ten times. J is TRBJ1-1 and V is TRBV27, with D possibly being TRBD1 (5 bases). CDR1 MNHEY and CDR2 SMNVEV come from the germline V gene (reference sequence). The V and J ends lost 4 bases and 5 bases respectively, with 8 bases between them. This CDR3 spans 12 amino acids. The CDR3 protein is CASSSQGTEAFF. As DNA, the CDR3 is TGTGCCAGCAGTTCCCAGGGAACTGAAGCTTTCTTT.